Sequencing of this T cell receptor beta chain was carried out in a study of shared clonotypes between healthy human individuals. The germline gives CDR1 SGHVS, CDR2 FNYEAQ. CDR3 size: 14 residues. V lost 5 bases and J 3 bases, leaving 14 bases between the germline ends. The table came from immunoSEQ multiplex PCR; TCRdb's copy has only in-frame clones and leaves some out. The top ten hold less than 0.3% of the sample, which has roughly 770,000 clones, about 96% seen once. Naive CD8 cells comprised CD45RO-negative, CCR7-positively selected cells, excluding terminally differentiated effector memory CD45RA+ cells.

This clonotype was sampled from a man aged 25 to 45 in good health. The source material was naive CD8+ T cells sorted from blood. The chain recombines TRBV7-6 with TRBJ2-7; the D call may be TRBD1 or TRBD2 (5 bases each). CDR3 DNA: TGTGCCAGCAGCCCAGGACTGGGGGTCTACGAGCAGTACTTC. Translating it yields CASSPGLGVYEQYF.